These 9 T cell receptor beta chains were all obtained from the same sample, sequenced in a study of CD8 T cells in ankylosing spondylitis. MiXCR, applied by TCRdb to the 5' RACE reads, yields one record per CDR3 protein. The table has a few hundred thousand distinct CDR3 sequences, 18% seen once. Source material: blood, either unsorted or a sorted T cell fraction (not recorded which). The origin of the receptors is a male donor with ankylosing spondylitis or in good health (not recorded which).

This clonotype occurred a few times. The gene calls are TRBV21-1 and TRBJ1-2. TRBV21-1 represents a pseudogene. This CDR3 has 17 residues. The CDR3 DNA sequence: TGTGCCAGCAGCAAAGGTCAGGGACCCTCGAATTCGGGGGGCTACACCTTC. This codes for CASSKGQGPSNSGGYTF.

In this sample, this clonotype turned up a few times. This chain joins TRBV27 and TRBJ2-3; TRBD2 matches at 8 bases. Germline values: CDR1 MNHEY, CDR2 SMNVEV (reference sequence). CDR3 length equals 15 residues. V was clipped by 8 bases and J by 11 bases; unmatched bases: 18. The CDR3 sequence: CASLPTSDLKRRQYF. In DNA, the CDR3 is TGTGCCAGCTTACCGACTAGCGACCTAAAGAGGAGGCAGTATTTT.

CDR3 residues: CASSLSGPTYNEQFF. CDR3 sequence (DNA): TGTGCCAGCAGTTTGAGCGGGCCGACCTACAATGAGCAGTTCTTC. This chain links TRBV6-5 with TRBJ2-1; D might be TRBD2 (6 bases). Germline V gene data show CDR1 as MNHEY and CDR2 as SVGAGI. V lost 4 bases to trimming and J lost 2 bases, with 12 bases between them. The CDR3 is 15 residues long.

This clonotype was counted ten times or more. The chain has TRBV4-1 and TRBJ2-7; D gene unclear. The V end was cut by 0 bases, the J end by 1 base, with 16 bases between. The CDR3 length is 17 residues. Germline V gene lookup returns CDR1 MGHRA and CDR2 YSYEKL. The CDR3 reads CASSQEAMVRYSYEQYF. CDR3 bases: TGCGCCAGCAGCCAAGAGGCCATGGTTCGATATTCCTACGAGCAGTACTTC.

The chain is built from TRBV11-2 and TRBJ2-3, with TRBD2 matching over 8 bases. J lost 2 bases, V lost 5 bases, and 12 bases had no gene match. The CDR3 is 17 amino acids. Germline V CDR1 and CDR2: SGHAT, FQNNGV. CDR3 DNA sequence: TGTGCCAGCAGCGCCATTCTTAGCGGGGAATTCACAGATACGCAGTATTTT. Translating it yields CASSAILSGEFTDTQYF.

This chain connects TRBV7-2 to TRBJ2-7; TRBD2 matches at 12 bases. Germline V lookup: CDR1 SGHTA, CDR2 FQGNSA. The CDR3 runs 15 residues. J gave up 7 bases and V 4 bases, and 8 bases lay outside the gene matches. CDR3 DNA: TGTGCCAGCAGCTACGGGACTAGCGGGTTGGGTGAGCAGTACTTC. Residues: CASSYGTSGLGEQYF.

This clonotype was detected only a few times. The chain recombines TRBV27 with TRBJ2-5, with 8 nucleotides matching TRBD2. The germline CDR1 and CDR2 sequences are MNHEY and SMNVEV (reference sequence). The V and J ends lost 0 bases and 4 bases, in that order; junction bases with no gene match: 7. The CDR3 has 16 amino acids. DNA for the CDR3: TGTGCCAGCAGTTTATCCCTAGCGGGCGTGGTAGAGACCCAGTACTTC. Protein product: CASSLSLAGVVETQYF.

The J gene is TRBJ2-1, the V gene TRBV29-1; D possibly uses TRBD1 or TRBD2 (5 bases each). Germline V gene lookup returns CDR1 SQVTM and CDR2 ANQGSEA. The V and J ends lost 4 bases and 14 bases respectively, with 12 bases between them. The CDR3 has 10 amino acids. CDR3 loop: CSVVRDGEFF. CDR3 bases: TGCAGCGTTGTCCGGGACGGAGAGTTCTTC.

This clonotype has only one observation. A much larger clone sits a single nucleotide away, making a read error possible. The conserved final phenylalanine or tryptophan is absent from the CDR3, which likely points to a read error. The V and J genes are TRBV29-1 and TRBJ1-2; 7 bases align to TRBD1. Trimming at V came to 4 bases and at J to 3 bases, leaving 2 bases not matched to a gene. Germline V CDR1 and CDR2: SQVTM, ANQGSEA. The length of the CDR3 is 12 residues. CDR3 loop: CSVAGTDYGYTL. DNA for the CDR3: TGCAGCGTTGCCGGGACAGACTATGGCTACACCCTC.